The source of this T cell receptor beta chain is a study of CD8 T cells in Susac syndrome. Healthy donors constituted the controls, which were matched for age and sex. TEMRA cells were FACS-enriched, with CD8+ and CD4+ T cells isolated negatively. This clonotype was detected only once. What it binds is not known. CDR3 length: 13 residues. Trimming removed 5 bases from V and 6 bases from J, with 15 bases in between. Looked up from germline, CDR1 is SGHRS and CDR2 is YFSETQ. Whole-study results and caveats: The study's TCR sequencing and HLA analysis covered a relatively small number of individuals, and the study acknowledged this.

The RNA, about 0.5 to 1 ug, was put through reverse transcription using random hexamers. Amplification of TCR beta CDR3 used immunoSEQ multiplex PCR across 54 Vbeta and 13 Jbeta. One entry per CDR3 protein, called by TCRdb with MiXCR from the immunoSEQ multiplex PCR reads. The data contain roughly 120,000 distinct CDR3 sequences, roughly 92% of them singletons. This rearrangement joins TRBV5-1 to TRBJ2-7; D may correspond to TRBD1 or TRBD2 (5 bases each). The receptor's source is a human donor in good health. The sample was CD4+ T cells from PBMCs. CDR3 protein: CASSSATRGEQYF. The DNA for the CDR3 is TGCGCCAGCAGTTCCGCCACGAGGGGCGAGCAGTACTTC.